The 20 T cell receptor beta chains below were found in one sample sequenced in a study of shared T cell receptors in the human thymus. Libraries were prepared by immunoSEQ multiplex PCR; TCRdb keeps only in-frame clonotypes and omits some of them. The table includes hundreds of thousands of clones, about 90% detected once. The same data also contributed to another study, on human thymus T cells.

The sequenced material came from thymocytes. These receptors were collected from a boy younger than two with a congenital heart defect.

The gene calls are TRBV28 and TRBJ1-2; 8 bases are a match to TRBD1. The germline CDR1 and CDR2 sequences are MDHEN and SYDVKM. The CDR3 extends over 16 amino acids. V lost 5 bases and J lost 3; bases outside the gene matches: 11. CDR3 nucleotide sequence: TGTGCCAGCAGTGCAGACCTCAGGGGGCCGCACTATGGCTACACCTTC. Translated: CASSADLRGPHYGYTF.

J is TRBJ2-1 and V is TRBV18, with D tentatively TRBD2 (6 bases). Germline V lookup: CDR1 KGHSH, CDR2 LQKENI. The CDR3 consists of 17 residues. V lost 0 bases to trimming and J lost 4 bases, with 16 bases between them. The CDR3 DNA reads TGTGCCAGCTCACCACCAAGCGGGCCAGAACAATACAATGAGCAGTTCTTC. It is translated as CASSPPSGPEQYNEQFF.

The chain couples TRBV27 to TRBJ2-7; D not resolved. Trimming took off 0 bases at V and 6 bases at J, with 15 bases between the two ends. The germline CDR1 and CDR2 sequences are MNHEY and SMNVEV (reference sequence). The CDR3 sequence is 15 residues long. The CDR3 sequence is CASSLSVLGPTEQYF. The CDR3 DNA is TGTGCCAGCAGTTTATCGGTTTTGGGCCCCACCGAGCAGTACTTC.

CDR3: CASSWGRVTTDTQYF. CDR3 DNA sequence: TGTGCCAGCAGCTGGGGGCGGGTTACCACAGATACGCAGTATTTT. The chain combines TRBV5-6 with TRBJ2-3; D is perhaps TRBD1 (6 bases). The CDR3 spans 15 residues. Germline loops: CDR1 SGHDT, CDR2 YYEEEE. Deletions cut 3 bases from V and 2 bases from J, with 13 bases between.

V gene TRBV30 combines with J gene TRBJ2-2; D is possibly TRBD1 (6 bases). Germline assignment: CDR1 GTSNPN and CDR2 SVGIG (reference sequence). Trimming took 3 bases from V and 7 from J, leaving 15 bases between them. This CDR3 spans 14 amino acids. CDR3 in amino acids: CAWRGGPFGGELFF. For the CDR3, the DNA is TGTGCCTGGAGAGGGGGACCCTTCGGCGGGGAGCTGTTTTTT. Full variable domain (remainder filled in from reference TRBV30 and TRBJ2-2): SQTIHQWPATLVQPVGSPLSLECTVEGTSNPNLYWYRQAAGRGLQLLFYSVGIGQISSEVPQNLSASRPQDRQFILSSKKLLLSDSGFYLCAWRGGPFGGELFFGEGSRLTVL.

The chain carries TRBV30 and TRBJ1-2; possible D gene TRBD1, 5 bases. Trimming took 8 bases from V and 2 from J, leaving 27 bases between them. The germline gives CDR1 GTSNPN, CDR2 SVGIG (reference sequence). The CDR3 consists of 17 residues. CDR3 region: CAGCFRGSRDSNYGYTF. The CDR3 coding sequence is TGTGCCGGGTGTTTTAGGGGCAGCAGGGATTCAAACTATGGCTACACCTTC.

This clone has more than one count but fewer than ten. This chain uses TRBV6-6 with TRBJ2-3; D perhaps matches TRBD1 (6 bases). V was trimmed by 7 bases and J by 0 bases, leaving 11 bases between them. CDR1 and CDR2 from the germline V gene are MNHNY and SVGAGI (reference sequence). This CDR3 contains 14 residues. The CDR3 loop is CASNLDSSTDTQYF. The CDR3 region has the DNA TGTGCCAGCAACCTGGACAGTAGCACAGATACGCAGTATTTT.

The V call is TRBV4-1, the J call TRBJ1-4; no reliable D call. CDR3 size: 16 residues. Germline V gives CDR1 MGHRA, CDR2 YSYEKL. V lost 1 base to trimming and J lost 1 base, with 10 bases between them. This chain's CDR3 is CASSQAPMRTNEKLFF. The CDR3 coding sequence is TGCGCCAGCAGCCAAGCCCCGATGAGAACTAATGAAAAACTGTTTTTT.

This clone showed up just a few times. The chain uses TRBV10-3 and TRBJ2-7, with TRBD2 identical over 10 bases. After removal of 6 bases from V and 4 bases from J, the junction contained 9 bases not matched to a gene. Germline CDR1 and CDR2: ENHRY and SYGVKD. The CDR3 has 15 residues. The CDR3 here is CAISNTSGTSYEQYF. The CDR3 DNA follows: TGTGCCATCAGCAATACTAGCGGGACCTCTTACGAGCAGTACTTC.

This clone has just a few counts. V is TRBV7-6 and J is TRBJ2-7; possible D gene TRBD1, 7 bases. CDR3 length equals 16 residues. Germline CDR1 reads SGHVS; CDR2 reads FNYEAQ. Trimming removed 5 bases from V and 2 bases from J, with 19 bases in between. The CDR3 region is CASSPGRGTVPYEQYF. Written as DNA, the CDR3 is TGTGCCAGCAGCCCCGGTCGGGGGACAGTCCCCTACGAGCAGTACTTC.

This clone was observed a single time. The chain is built from TRBV28 and TRBJ2-7; 10 bases are a match to TRBD1. J gave up 1 base and V 9 bases, and 6 bases lay outside the gene matches. The germline V gene encodes CDR1 MDHEN and CDR2 SYDVKM. The length of the CDR3 is 14 residues. The CDR3 nucleotides are TGTGCCAGTTGTGGACAGGGGGTTTCCTACGAGCAGTACTTC. Its translation is CASCGQGVSYEQYF.

The V call is TRBV6-1, the J call TRBJ2-7; 9 bases agree with TRBD1. Per germline, CDR1 MNHNS and CDR2 SASEGT. Unmatched junction bases numbered 7, after V lost 3 bases and J lost 4 bases. The CDR3 runs 15 residues. Here the CDR3 DNA reads TGTGCCAGCAGTGAGTTACGGACAGGGGCGTACGAGCAGTACTTC. It codes for CASSELRTGAYEQYF.

This chain connects TRBV5-4 to TRBJ2-3; 10 positions agree with TRBD2. Germline V lookup: CDR1 SGHNT, CDR2 YYREEE (reference sequence). The CDR3 covers 15 residues. V lost 1 base to trimming and J lost 3 bases; unmatched junction nucleotides: 2. CDR3 in amino acids: CASSLTSGVTDTQYF. The DNA of the CDR3 is TGTGCCAGCAGCTTGACTAGCGGGGTTACAGATACGCAGTATTTT.

This clone turned up a few times. Compared with germline, one end of the junction differs, possibly owing to a read error. The V gene is TRBV28, the J gene TRBJ1-2; no clear D. Germline V gene lookup returns CDR1 MDHEN and CDR2 SYDVKM. The CDR3 has 15 amino acids. The CDR3 is CASGNGMPTDYGYTF. The CDR3 DNA is TGTGCCAGCGGGAACGGGATGCCCACAGACTACGGCTACACCTTC.

The chain combines TRBV10-3 with TRBJ2-3; 8 bases map to TRBD1. In germline, CDR1 is ENHRY, CDR2 SYGVKD. This CDR3 is built from 15 residues. With V trimmed by 6 bases and J by 1 base, 6 bases remained unmatched. The CDR3 coding sequence is TGTGCCATCAGGGAGACAGGGGATGGCACAGATACGCAGTATTTT. This encodes CAIRETGDGTDTQYF.

This clone was recorded a few times. The chain employs TRBV6-1 and TRBJ2-6, with 8 bases fitting TRBD1. The germline gives CDR1 MNHNS, CDR2 SASEGT. There are 18 residues in the CDR3. The V segment lost 4 bases and the J segment 1 base; nucleotides outside the gene matches: 9. CDR3 sequence (DNA): TGTGCCAGCAGTGTGGACGGGACAGGAGAGTCTGGGGCCAACGTCCTGACTTTC. The encoded protein is CASSVDGTGESGANVLTF.

The chain recombines TRBV10-1 with TRBJ2-3; 15 positions agree with TRBD2. The CDR3 totals 17 residues. J gave up 3 bases and V 2 bases, and 3 bases lay outside the gene matches. The germline CDR1 and CDR2 sequences are WNHNN and SYGVQD (reference sequence). DNA for the CDR3: TGCGCCAGCAGTGAGACGGGACTAGCGGGAGGAACAGATACGCAGTATTTT. Amino acid sequence: CASSETGLAGGTDTQYF.

J is TRBJ1-2 and V is TRBV29-1, with 7 bases aligning to TRBD1. V was clipped by 7 bases and J by 2 bases; unmatched bases: 4. Per germline, CDR1 SQVTM and CDR2 ANQGSEA. CDR3 size: 12 residues. CDR3 coding DNA: TGCAGCGGACAGGGACCCAACTATGGCTACACCTTC. Residues: CSGQGPNYGYTF.

The V call is TRBV7-9, the J call TRBJ1-6; 7 nucleotides match TRBD1. This CDR3 region has 19 residues. Germline CDR1 SEHNR, CDR2 FQNEAQ (reference sequence). With V trimmed by 5 bases and J by 0 bases, 13 bases remained unmatched. The CDR3 loop is CASSTTQDRQSSYNSPLHF. CDR3 nucleotides: TGTGCCAGCAGCACTACCCAGGACAGGCAGAGCTCCTATAATTCACCCCTCCACTTT.

This chain connects TRBV2 to TRBJ2-7; 10 bases agree with TRBD2. The CDR3 has 14 residues. V trimming: 5 bases; J trimming: 4 bases; junction bases outside the gene matches: 5. CDR1 and CDR2 (germline): SNHLY, FYNNEI. In DNA form, the CDR3 reads TGTGCCAGCAGTTTCCCTAGCGGGGGATACGAGCAGTACTTC. Its protein product is CASSFPSGGYEQYF.